The 10 T cell receptor beta chains below all came from one sample that was sequenced in a study of shared clonotypes between healthy human individuals. In the naive CD8 group, cells lacked CD45RO and were positively selected for CCR7, so terminally differentiated effector memory CD45RA+ cells were left out. Sequenced by immunoSEQ multiplex PCR; TCRdb stores in-frame clones only, minus some. Of approximately 810,000 clones in the sample, roughly 92% were seen once. The sequenced sample was naive CD8+ T cells sorted from blood. The source of these receptors is a man aged 30-40 years in good health.

This clone was seen just once. V and J are TRBV28 and TRBJ1-5; D is uncertain. CDR3 length: 15 amino acids. Germline loops: CDR1 MDHEN, CDR2 SYDVKM. V was cut by 2 bases and J by 0 bases, with 8 bases left in between. The CDR3, as DNA: TGTGCCAGCAGTTTAGGGGAGTATAGCAATCAGCCCCAGCATTTT. Translated, it gives CASSLGEYSNQPQHF.

The rearrangement links TRBV28 to TRBJ2-7; perhaps TRBD1 as D (6 bases). Per the germline V gene, CDR1 is MDHEN and CDR2 is SYDVKM. The V end lost 8 bases, the J end lost 5 bases, and 16 bases lay between the germline ends. The CDR3 is 13 amino acids. The chain's CDR3 is CASGSTGSDEQYF. DNA of the CDR3: TGTGCCAGCGGTTCAACAGGGAGCGACGAGCAGTACTTC.

The chain combines TRBV7-9 with TRBJ2-2; D call uncertain. CDR3 length equals 14 residues. V lost 5 bases and J 6 bases, leaving 13 bases between the germline ends. CDR1 is SEHNR, CDR2 FQNEAQ, per germline (reference sequence). The CDR3 nucleotides are TGTGCCAGCAGCCCCCCGTCAGGCCCCGGGGAGCTGTTTTTT. Protein sequence: CASSPPSGPGELFF.

The V gene is TRBV10-3, the J gene TRBJ2-2, with a possible D match to TRBD1 (6 bases). Trimming took 5 bases from V and 3 from J, leaving 13 bases between them. CDR1 and CDR2 from the germline V gene are ENHRY and SYGVKD. The CDR3 totals 15 residues. In DNA form, the CDR3 reads TGTGCCATCAGTACGGACAGAGATTACACCGGGGAGCTGTTTTTT. Protein product: CAISTDRDYTGELFF.

The J gene is TRBJ1-1, the V gene TRBV19; the D gene is possibly TRBD1 (6 bases). There are 15 residues in the CDR3. The germline V and J ends were trimmed by 7 bases and 6 bases, with 21 bases remaining between them. CDR1 is LNHDA, CDR2 SQIVND, per germline (reference sequence). DNA for the CDR3: TGTGCCAGTAACCCGCGTGGGGGCTTGGGCTCTGAAGCTTTCTTT. Encoded protein: CASNPRGGLGSEAFF.

This clone has only a few counts. This same CDR3 is encoded by further DNA sequences in the sample. The gene calls are TRBV6-5 and TRBJ1-5; 9 bases align to TRBD1. Germline V gives CDR1 MNHEY, CDR2 SVGAGI. V lost 3 bases, J lost 1 base, and 1 base stayed unmatched. The CDR3 has 15 residues. CDR3 protein: CASSYGQGSNQPQHF. The CDR3 nucleotides read TGTGCCAGCAGTTATGGACAGGGGAGCAATCAGCCCCAGCATTTT.

The V gene is TRBV5-5, the J gene TRBJ2-5; no reliable D call. CDR1 and CDR2 (germline): SGHKS, YYEKEE (reference sequence). V lost 2 bases and J 3 bases, leaving 14 bases between the germline ends. This CDR3 spans 15 amino acids. The CDR3 DNA follows: TGTGCCAGCAGCTTAGGTATTACCGCTAAAGAGACCCAGTACTTC. It yields the protein CASSLGITAKETQYF.

The chain has TRBV12-1 and TRBJ2-1; the D call TRBD2 from the table was never checked on the DNA. TRBV12-1 is deemed a pseudogene. This CDR3 is 21 amino acids long. The CDR3 DNA is TGTGCCAGCAGCTTTAGTCGGGCGCGGGGCAGGTCATCAAGCTCCTACAATGAGCAGTTCTTC. Protein: CASSFSRARGRSSSSYNEQFF.

This chain uses TRBV6-6 with TRBJ1-2; TRBD1 matches 10 bases. CDR3 length equals 15 residues. The germline gives CDR1 MNHNY, CDR2 SVGAGI (reference sequence). V was clipped by 6 bases and J by 0 bases; unmatched bases: 4. CDR3 DNA sequence: TGTGCCAGCAGCACCGGGACAGGGGCTAACTATGGCTACACCTTC. Protein: CASSTGTGANYGYTF.

The chain uses TRBV2 and TRBJ1-2; D is uncertain. Germline V CDR1 and CDR2: SNHLY, FYNNEI. V was pared by 6 bases and J by 1 base, with 18 bases between. The CDR3 totals 16 residues. The CDR3 protein is CASSPIGSQSNYGYTF. The CDR3 region has the DNA TGTGCCAGCAGCCCAATAGGGTCACAGAGTAACTATGGCTACACCTTC. Using reference TRBV2 and TRBJ1-2 for the parts outside the CDR3, the full variable domain is EPEVTQTPSHQVTQMGQEVILRCVPISNHLYFYWYRQILGQKVEFLVSFYNNEISEKSEIFDDQFSVERPDGSNFTLKIRSTKLEDSAMYFCASSPIGSQSNYGYTFGSGTRLTVV.